One sample yielded the 15 T cell receptor beta chains listed below, sequenced in a study of shared clonotypes between healthy human individuals. TCRdb's table, derived via immunoSEQ multiplex PCR, lists solely in-frame clones and lacks some. The data show around 530,000 clones, roughly four fifths seen once. Sequencing was carried out using PBMCs. All receptors come from a woman between 40 and 55 years old in good health. Some clones in this sample may be carry-over from other donors' samples.

The rearrangement links TRBV7-2 to TRBJ1-5; a possible D gene is TRBD1 (5 bases). Germline values: CDR1 SGHTA, CDR2 FQGNSA. CDR3 size: 14 residues. Trimming cost V 1 base and J 3 bases, with 7 bases left between them. CDR3 sequence (DNA): TGTGCCAGCAGCTTAGGACAGAACAATCAGCCCCAGCATTTT. Translated: CASSLGQNNQPQHF.

The V gene is TRBV9, the J gene TRBJ1-2; weak D call: TRBD1 (5 bases). Trimming stripped 0 bases from V and 0 bases from J, with 9 bases between. There are 15 residues in the CDR3. Per germline, CDR1 SGDLS and CDR2 YYNGEE. The CDR3 reads CASSVGAGPNYGYTF. CDR3 DNA: TGTGCCAGCAGCGTAGGGGCAGGGCCTAACTATGGCTACACCTTC.

The rearrangement uses TRBV4-1 and TRBJ2-5; 10 positions match TRBD2. V was pared by 3 bases and J by 0 bases, with 10 bases of the junction left unmatched. Germline V lookup: CDR1 MGHRA, CDR2 YSYEKL. The CDR3 covers 18 residues. CDR3 DNA sequence: TGCGCCAGCAGCCAGCGAGCGGGAGGGCCACGCTACCAAGAGACCCAGTACTTC. Encoded protein: CASSQRAGGPRYQETQYF.

The chain recombines TRBV9 with TRBJ2-7; 7 bases are a match to TRBD2. The ends lost 4 bases at V and 3 bases at J; junction bases unmatched: 7. The length of the CDR3 is 14 residues. The germline V gene encodes CDR1 SGDLS and CDR2 YYNGEE. CDR3 region: CASSPREVDYEQYF. For the CDR3, the DNA is TGTGCCAGCAGCCCCCGGGAGGTAGACTACGAGCAGTACTTC.

The count of this clone is one. The J gene is TRBJ2-3, the V gene TRBV9; weak D call: TRBD1 (6 bases). The CDR3 consists of 14 residues. Deletions cut 5 bases from V and 1 base from J, with 11 bases between. The V gene's germline CDR1 is SGDLS and CDR2 YYNGEE. CDR3 region: CASSWGQGTDTQYF. As DNA, the CDR3 is TGTGCCAGCAGTTGGGGGCAGGGCACAGATACGCAGTATTTT.

The chain couples TRBV7-2 to TRBJ1-3; D is uncertain. Trimming shortened V by 2 bases and J by 4 bases, and 3 bases separated the two germline ends. Germline CDR1 reads SGHTA; CDR2 reads FQGNSA. This CDR3 is built from 12 residues. In DNA, the CDR3 is TGTGCCAGCAGCTTACCGGGAAACACCATATATTTT. Its translation is CASSLPGNTIYF.

The genes are TRBV27 and TRBJ2-3; 7 bases agree with TRBD2. Trimming took 0 bases from V and 6 from J; bases not matched to a gene: 3. Looked up from germline, CDR1 is MNHEY and CDR2 is SMNVEV (reference sequence). The length of the CDR3 is 14 residues. In DNA, the CDR3 is TGTGCCAGCAGTTTATCGGGACTACAGGATACGCAGTATTTT. Residues: CASSLSGLQDTQYF.

This clone has just a few counts. V is TRBV14 and J is TRBJ1-5; 7 bases fit TRBD1. CDR1 is SGHDN, CDR2 FVKESK, per germline. The CDR3 contains 13 residues. V shed 2 bases and J 7 bases; nucleotides not matched to a gene: 2. CDR3 sequence: CASSQQGDQPQHF. The CDR3 nucleotides are TGTGCCAGCAGCCAACAGGGGGACCAGCCCCAGCATTTT.

Only one count was recorded for this clone. The V gene is TRBV18, the J gene TRBJ2-3; 8 nucleotides align to TRBD1. CDR3 length equals 16 residues. Germline lookup yields CDR1 KGHSH and CDR2 LQKENI. Trimming cost V 6 bases and J 10 bases; bases outside gene matches: 18. For the CDR3, the DNA is TGTGCCAGCTCCTGGGGGACGGCAGGGGGCGGCGATGCGCAGTATTTT. This sequence encodes CASSWGTAGGGDAQYF.

A note on this clone: With a far larger clone one base away, a read error is the likely cause. The rearrangement uses TRBV15 and TRBJ2-3; a possible D gene is TRBD2 (6 bases). Germline V gene data show CDR1 as LNHNV and CDR2 as YYDKDF (reference sequence). The CDR3 has 16 residues. The CDR3 coding sequence is TGTACCACCAGCAGTTTAGCGGAGGCCCCCACAGATACGCAGTATTTT. It specifies CTTSSLAEAPTDTQYF.

The chain recombines TRBV29-1 with TRBJ2-7; 8 nucleotides align to TRBD1. The CDR3 consists of 13 residues. Looked up from germline, CDR1 is SQVTM and CDR2 is ANQGSEA. J gave up 3 bases and V 7 bases, and 8 bases lay outside the gene matches. CDR3 protein: CSAAGGEDYEQYF. CDR3 nucleotides: TGCAGCGCCGCAGGGGGCGAAGACTACGAGCAGTACTTC.

In this sample, this clone turned up a few times. The V call is TRBV6-5, the J call TRBJ1-2, with TRBD1 matching 8 bases. The CDR3 is 14 residues long. The junction had 13 bases not matched to a gene; V was cut back by 8 bases and J by 8 bases. The germline V gene has CDR1 MNHEY and CDR2 SVGAGI. In DNA form, the CDR3 reads TGTGCCAGCGGAGTCGGGACAGGACGACCGGGCTACACCTTC. Translated, it gives CASGVGTGRPGYTF.

This clone was seen more than once but under ten times. The chain couples TRBV2 to TRBJ1-5, with D unclear. This CDR3 has 15 amino acids. The V gene lost 2 bases and the J gene lost 3 bases, with 11 bases spanning the gap. Germline V gene sequence: CDR1 SNHLY, CDR2 FYNNEI. DNA of the CDR3: TGTGCCAGCAGTGAATGGGCGGGGTACAATCAGCCCCAGCATTTT. It codes for CASSEWAGYNQPQHF.

This clone was counted only a few times. The CDR3: CASSSRGGSQFFGNEQFF. The CDR3 bases are TGTGCCAGCAGCTCTCGAGGCGGGAGCCAATTTTTTGGCAATGAGCAGTTCTTC. The chain employs TRBV11-2 and TRBJ2-1; the match to TRBD2 covers 7 bases. The CDR3 length is 18 residues. V was clipped by 4 bases and J by 6 bases; unmatched bases: 18. CDR1 and CDR2 (germline): SGHAT, FQNNGV.

V is TRBV9 and J is TRBJ2-1, with a possible D match to TRBD2 (5 bases). Germline CDR1 reads SGDLS; CDR2 reads YYNGEE. This CDR3 comprises 14 residues. V gave up 0 bases and J gave up 4 bases, with 8 bases separating them. The DNA of the CDR3 is TGTGCCAGCAGCGTAGCCACGGGATACAATGAGCAGTTCTTC. This sequence encodes CASSVATGYNEQFF.